A selection of T cell receptor beta chains follows, all from one sample in a study of cytomegalovirus exposure and HLA in healthy donors. The assay was immunoSEQ multiplex PCR, and TCRdb's table has in-frame clones only and misses some. Of around 120,000 clones in the sample, about 66% are singletons; the top ten hold roughly 1.6%. The specimen was PBMCs. The receptor source for this set is a man under 40 in good health and CMV-seropositive. The CDR3 runs from the conserved cysteine through the conserved F or W.

V	J	CDR3
TRBV6-1	TRBJ1-5	CASSALFYQPQHF
TRBV4-1	TRBJ2-1	CASSQSIRGGANEQFF
TRBV4-1	TRBJ2-7	CASSQVPITSGYAYEQYF
TRBV20-1	TRBJ1-1	CSSSWPEAFF
TRBV5-1	TRBJ2-1	CASVEDGSSYNEQFF
TRBV7-9	TRBJ2-7	CASSLYAGGSYEQYF
TRBV27	TRBJ2-1	CASSRYNEQFF
TRBV19	TRBJ1-1	CASTILGGSEAFF
TRBV18	TRBJ2-5	CASSPQEEGETQYF
TRBV4-3	TRBJ2-7	CASSFGQGPYEQYF
TRBV29-1	TRBJ1-5	CSVVGGGGNQPQHF
TRBV7-9	TRBJ1-2	CASSSGTTNYGYTF
TRBV27	TRBJ1-2	CASSGTGGKKSGYTF
TRBV6-1	TRBJ2-3	CASSEAKGHTQYF
TRBV4-2	TRBJ2-3	CASSQVSGHTDTQYF
TRBV7-8	TRBJ1-2	CASSLGHRGRRQNYGYTF